In its sample, the clone carrying this T cell receptor beta chain was seen many times. What it recognizes is unknown. To make TCR beta libraries, researchers used iRepertoire HTBI primers and Arm-PCR of CDR3 regions. TCRdb redid the calling of the multiplex PCR reads with MiXCR, one entry per CDR3 protein. The sample contains about 530,000 distinct CDR3 sequences, roughly a sixth of which appear only once. The data were taken from a study of regulatory T cells in long-lasting Graves disease. General study results and limits: Accuracy could have been hurt by small sample size. Preferential use of TRBV28, TRBJ1-2 and TRBJ2-5 was seen in persistent disease.

This CDR3 has 12 residues. Trimming removed 4 bases at V and 7 bases at J, with 5 bases between. CDR1 and CDR2 (germline): MNHEY, SVGAGI. The time point denotes: newly diagnosed GD, antithyroid drugs for less than 3 months. Isolated PBMC RNA provided the starting material for the TCR library. These data were likewise used in another study, on T cells in Graves' hyperthyroidism and ophthalmopathy.

This chain links TRBV6-5 with TRBJ1-6; D is unclear. The clonotype originates from a woman aged 40 to 65 with Graves disease. The sample in question was peripheral blood mononuclear cells (PBMCs), obtained at new diagnosis, from a patient treated with antithyroid drugs. Here the CDR3 reads CASSFRNSPLHF. The DNA of the CDR3 is TGTGCCAGCAGTTTTCGGAATTCACCCCTCCACTTT.